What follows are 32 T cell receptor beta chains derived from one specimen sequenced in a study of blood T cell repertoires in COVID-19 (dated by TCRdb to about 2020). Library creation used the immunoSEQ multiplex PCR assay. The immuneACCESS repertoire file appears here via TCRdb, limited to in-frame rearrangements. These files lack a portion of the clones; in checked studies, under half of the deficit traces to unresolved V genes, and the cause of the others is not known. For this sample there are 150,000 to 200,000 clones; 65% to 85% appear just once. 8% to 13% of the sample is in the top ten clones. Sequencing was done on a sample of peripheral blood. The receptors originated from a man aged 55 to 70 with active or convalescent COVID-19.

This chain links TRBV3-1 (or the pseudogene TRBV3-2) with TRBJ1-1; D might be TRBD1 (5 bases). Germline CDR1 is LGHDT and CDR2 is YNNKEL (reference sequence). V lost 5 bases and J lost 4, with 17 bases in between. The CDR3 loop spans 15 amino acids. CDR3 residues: CASSSQGVGGTEAFF. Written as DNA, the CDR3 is TGTGCCAGCAGCTCGCAAGGGGTGGGCGGCACTGAAGCTTTCTTT.

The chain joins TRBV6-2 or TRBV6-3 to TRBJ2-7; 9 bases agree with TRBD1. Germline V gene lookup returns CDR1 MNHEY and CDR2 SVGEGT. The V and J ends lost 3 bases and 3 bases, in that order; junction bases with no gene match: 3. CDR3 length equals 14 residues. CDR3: CASSYYRGLYEQYF. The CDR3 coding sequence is TGTGCCAGCAGTTATTACAGGGGGCTCTACGAGCAGTACTTC.

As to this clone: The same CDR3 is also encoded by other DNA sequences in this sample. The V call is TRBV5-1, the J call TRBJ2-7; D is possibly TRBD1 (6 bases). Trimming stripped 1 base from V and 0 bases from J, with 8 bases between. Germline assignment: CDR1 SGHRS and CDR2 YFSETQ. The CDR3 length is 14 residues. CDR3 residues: CASSLTGSSYEQYF. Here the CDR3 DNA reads TGCGCCAGCAGCTTGACAGGGAGCTCCTACGAGCAGTACTTC.

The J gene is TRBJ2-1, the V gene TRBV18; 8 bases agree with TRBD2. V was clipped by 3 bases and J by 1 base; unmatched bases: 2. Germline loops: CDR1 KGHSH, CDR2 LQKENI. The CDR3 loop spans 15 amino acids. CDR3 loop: CASSPGGGSYNEQFF. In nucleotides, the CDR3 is TGTGCCAGCTCACCCGGCGGGGGGTCCTACAATGAGCAGTTCTTC.

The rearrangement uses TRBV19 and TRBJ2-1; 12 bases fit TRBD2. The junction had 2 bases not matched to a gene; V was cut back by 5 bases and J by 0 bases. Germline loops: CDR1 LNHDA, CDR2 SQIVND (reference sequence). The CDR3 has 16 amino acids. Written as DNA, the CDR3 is TGTGCCAGTAGTGAGACTAGCGGGAGCTCCTACAATGAGCAGTTCTTC. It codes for CASSETSGSSYNEQFF. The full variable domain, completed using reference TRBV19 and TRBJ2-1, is DGGITQSPKYLFRKEGQNVTLSCEQNLNHDAMYWYRQDPGQGLRLIYYSQIVNDFQKGDIAEGYSVSREKKESFPLTVTSAQKNPTAFYLCASSETSGSSYNEQFFGPGTRLTVL.

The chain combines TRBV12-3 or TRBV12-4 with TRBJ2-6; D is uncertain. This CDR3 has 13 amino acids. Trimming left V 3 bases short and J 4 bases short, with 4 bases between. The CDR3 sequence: CASSLAGANVLTF. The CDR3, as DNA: TGTGCCAGCAGTTTGGCCGGGGCCAACGTCCTGACTTTC.

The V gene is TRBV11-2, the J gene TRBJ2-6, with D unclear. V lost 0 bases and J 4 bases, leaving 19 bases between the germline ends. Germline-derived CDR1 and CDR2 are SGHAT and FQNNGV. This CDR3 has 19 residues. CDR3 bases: TGTGCCAGCAGCTTAGACCTCACGGCGTGGCTGCGGGGGGCCAACGTCCTGACTTTC. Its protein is CASSLDLTAWLRGANVLTF.

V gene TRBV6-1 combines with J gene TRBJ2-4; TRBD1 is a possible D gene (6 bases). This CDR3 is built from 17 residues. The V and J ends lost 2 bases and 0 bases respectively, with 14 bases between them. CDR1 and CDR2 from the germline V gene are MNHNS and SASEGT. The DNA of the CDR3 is TGTGCCAGCAGTGAATTACAGGGATCGATAGCCAAAAACATTCAGTACTTC. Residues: CASSELQGSIAKNIQYF.

The CDR3 protein is CASSEAGGAWTEAFF. CDR3 sequence (DNA): TGTGCCAGCAGTGAAGCGGGAGGGGCGTGGACTGAAGCTTTCTTT. This chain uses TRBV2 with TRBJ1-1; tentatively, D is TRBD1 (5 bases). The CDR3 loop spans 15 amino acids. CDR1 is SNHLY, CDR2 FYNNEI, per germline. V dropped 0 bases and J dropped 5 bases, with 13 bases sitting between them.

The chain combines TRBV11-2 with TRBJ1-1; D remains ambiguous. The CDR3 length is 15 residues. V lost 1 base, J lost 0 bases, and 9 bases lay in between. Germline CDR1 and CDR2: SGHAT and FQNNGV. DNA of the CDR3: TGTGCCAGCAGCTTAGTGGCGGGTTTGAACACTGAAGCTTTCTTT. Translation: CASSLVAGLNTEAFF.

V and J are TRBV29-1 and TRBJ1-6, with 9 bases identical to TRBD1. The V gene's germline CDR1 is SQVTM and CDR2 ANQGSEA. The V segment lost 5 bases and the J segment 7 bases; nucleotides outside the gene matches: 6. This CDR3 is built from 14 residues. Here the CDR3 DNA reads TGCAGCGTTTCATTGACAGGGGGAAATTCACCCCTCCACTTT. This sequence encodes CSVSLTGGNSPLHF.

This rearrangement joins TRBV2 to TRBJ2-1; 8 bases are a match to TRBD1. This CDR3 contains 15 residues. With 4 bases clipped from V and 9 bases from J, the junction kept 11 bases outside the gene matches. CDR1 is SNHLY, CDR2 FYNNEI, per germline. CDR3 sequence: CASSVYRGVVSEQFF. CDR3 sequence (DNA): TGTGCCAGCAGTGTCTACAGGGGGGTTGTCAGTGAGCAGTTCTTC. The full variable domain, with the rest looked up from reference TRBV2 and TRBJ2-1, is EPEVTQTPSHQVTQMGQEVILRCVPISNHLYFYWYRQILGQKVEFLVSFYNNEISEKSEIFDDQFSVERPDGSNFTLKIRSTKLEDSAMYFCASSVYRGVVSEQFFGPGTRLTVL.

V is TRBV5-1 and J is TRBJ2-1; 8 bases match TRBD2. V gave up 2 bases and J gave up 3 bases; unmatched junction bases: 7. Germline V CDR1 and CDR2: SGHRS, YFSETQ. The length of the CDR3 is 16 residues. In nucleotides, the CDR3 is TGCGCCAGCAGCTTTTCGAGCGGGAGCGTCTACAATGAGCAGTTCTTC. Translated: CASSFSSGSVYNEQFF.

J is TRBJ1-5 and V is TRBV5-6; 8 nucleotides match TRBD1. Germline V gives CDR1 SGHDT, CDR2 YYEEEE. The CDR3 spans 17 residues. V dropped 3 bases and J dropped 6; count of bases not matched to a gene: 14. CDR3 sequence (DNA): TGTGCCAGCAGCTCCGCTATGGTTCAGGGGGCTTCTCAGCCCCAGCATTTT. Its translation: CASSSAMVQGASQPQHF.

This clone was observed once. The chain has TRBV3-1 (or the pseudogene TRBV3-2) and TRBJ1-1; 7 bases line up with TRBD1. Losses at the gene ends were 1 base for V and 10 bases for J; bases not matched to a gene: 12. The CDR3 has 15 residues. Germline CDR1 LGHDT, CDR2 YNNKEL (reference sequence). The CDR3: CASSQGPDRYGGAFF. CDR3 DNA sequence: TGTGCCAGCAGCCAAGGCCCGGACAGGTACGGGGGAGCTTTCTTT.

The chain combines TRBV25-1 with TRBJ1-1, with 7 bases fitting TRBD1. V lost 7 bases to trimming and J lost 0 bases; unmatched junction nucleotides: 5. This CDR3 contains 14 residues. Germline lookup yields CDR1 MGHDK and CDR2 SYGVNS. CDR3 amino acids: CASTPGQMNTEAFF. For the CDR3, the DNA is TGTGCCAGCACCCCGGGACAGATGAACACTGAAGCTTTCTTT.

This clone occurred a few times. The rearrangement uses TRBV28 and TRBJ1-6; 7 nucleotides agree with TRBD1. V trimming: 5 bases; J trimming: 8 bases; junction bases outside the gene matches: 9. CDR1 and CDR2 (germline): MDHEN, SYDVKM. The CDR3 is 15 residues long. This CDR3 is CASSMTGRLDSPLHF. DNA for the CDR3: TGTGCCAGCAGTATGACAGGGCGATTGGATTCACCCCTCCACTTT.

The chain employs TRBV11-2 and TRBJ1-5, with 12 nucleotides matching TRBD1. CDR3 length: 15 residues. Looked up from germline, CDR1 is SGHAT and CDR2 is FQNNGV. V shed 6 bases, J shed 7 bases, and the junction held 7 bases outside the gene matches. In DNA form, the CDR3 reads TGTGCCAGCAGTCCAGGGACAGGGGGCTGGCAGCCCCAGCATTTT. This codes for CASSPGTGGWQPQHF.

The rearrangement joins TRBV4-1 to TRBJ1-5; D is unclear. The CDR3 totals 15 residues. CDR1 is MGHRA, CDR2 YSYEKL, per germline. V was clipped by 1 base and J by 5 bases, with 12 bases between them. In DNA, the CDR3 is TGCGCCAGCAGCCAAGGGCAGGTTTGGGATCAGCCCCAGCATTTT. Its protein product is CASSQGQVWDQPQHF.

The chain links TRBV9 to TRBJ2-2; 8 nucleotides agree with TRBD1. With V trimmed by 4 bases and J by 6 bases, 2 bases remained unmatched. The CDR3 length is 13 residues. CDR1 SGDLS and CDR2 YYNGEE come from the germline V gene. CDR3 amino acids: CASSTRGPGELFF. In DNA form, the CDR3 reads TGTGCCAGCAGCACCAGGGGGCCCGGGGAGCTGTTTTTT.

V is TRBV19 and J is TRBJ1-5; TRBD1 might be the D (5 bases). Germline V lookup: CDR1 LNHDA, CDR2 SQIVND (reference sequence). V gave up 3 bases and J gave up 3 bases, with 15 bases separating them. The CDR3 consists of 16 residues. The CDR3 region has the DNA TGTGCCAGTAGTATCCCCCCCGACAGTACCAATCAGCCCCAGCATTTT. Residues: CASSIPPDSTNQPQHF. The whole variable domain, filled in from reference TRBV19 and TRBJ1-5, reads DGGITQSPKYLFRKEGQNVTLSCEQNLNHDAMYWYRQDPGQGLRLIYYSQIVNDFQKGDIAEGYSVSREKKESFPLTVTSAQKNPTAFYLCASSIPPDSTNQPQHFGDGTRLSIL.

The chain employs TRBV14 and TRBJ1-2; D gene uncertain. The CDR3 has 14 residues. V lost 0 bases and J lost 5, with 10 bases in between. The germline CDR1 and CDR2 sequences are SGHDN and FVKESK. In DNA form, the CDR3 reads TGTGCCAGCAGCCAAGATGGGAGATTTTATGGCTACACCTTC. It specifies CASSQDGRFYGYTF.

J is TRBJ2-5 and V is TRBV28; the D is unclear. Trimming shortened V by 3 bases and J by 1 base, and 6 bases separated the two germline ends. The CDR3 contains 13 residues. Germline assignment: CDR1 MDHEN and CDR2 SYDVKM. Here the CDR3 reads CASSLTLQETQYF. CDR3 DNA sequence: TGTGCCAGCAGTTTGACACTCCAAGAGACCCAGTACTTC.

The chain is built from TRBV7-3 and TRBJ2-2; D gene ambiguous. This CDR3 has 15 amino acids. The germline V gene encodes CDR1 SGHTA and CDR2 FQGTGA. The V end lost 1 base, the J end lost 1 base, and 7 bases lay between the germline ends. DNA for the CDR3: TGTGCCAGCAGCTTAAACTCCTTGAACACCGGGGAGCTGTTTTTT. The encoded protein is CASSLNSLNTGELFF.

The CDR3 here is CASSQSGLSTDTQYF. The CDR3 coding sequence is TGTGCCAGCAGCCAATCGGGGCTTAGCACAGATACGCAGTATTTT. V and J are TRBV16 and TRBJ2-3, with a tentative D call TRBD1 (5 bases). This CDR3 is 15 amino acids long. From germline, CDR1 is KGHSY and CDR2 FQNENV. V lost 0 bases and J lost 0, with 7 bases in between.

The DNA of the CDR3 is TGTGCCAGCAGCTCCGCGGTCCTAGCGGGTAAAGATACGCAGTATTTT. It translates to CASSSAVLAGKDTQYF. The chain recombines TRBV5-4 with TRBJ2-3; 8 bases line up with TRBD2. V lost 3 bases and J lost 5; bases outside the gene matches: 11. Germline values: CDR1 SGHNT, CDR2 YYREEE (reference sequence). The CDR3 has 16 residues.

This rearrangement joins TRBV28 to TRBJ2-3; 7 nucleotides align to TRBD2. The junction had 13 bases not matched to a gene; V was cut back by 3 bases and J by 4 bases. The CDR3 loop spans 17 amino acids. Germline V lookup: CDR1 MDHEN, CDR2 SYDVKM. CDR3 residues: CASSLGVRAGAPDTQYF. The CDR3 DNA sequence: TGTGCCAGCAGTTTGGGAGTTCGGGCGGGAGCCCCAGATACGCAGTATTTT.

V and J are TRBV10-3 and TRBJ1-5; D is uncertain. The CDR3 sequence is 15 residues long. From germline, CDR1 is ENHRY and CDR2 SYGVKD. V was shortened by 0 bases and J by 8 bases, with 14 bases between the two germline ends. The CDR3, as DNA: TGTGCCATCAGTGAGTCCGGGTCGGGGTACGAGCCCCAGCATTTT. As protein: CAISESGSGYEPQHF.

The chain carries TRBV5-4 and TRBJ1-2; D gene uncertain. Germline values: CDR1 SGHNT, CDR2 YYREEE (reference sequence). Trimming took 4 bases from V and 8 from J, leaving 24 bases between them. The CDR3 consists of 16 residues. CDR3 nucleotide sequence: TGTGCCAGCAGCACCAAAAACACGGGATTTCTAGTCGGCTACACCTTC. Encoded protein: CASSTKNTGFLVGYTF.

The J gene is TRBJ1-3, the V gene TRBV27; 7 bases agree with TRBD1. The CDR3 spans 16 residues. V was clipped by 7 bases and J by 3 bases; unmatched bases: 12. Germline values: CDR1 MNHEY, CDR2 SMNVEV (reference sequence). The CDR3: CASIYRGRDNGNTIYF. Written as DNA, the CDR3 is TGTGCCAGCATATACAGGGGTCGGGATAATGGAAACACCATATATTTT.

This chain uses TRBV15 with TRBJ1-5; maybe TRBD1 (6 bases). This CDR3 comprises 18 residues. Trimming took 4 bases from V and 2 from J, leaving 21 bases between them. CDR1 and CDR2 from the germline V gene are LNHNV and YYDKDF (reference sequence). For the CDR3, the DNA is TGTGCCACCAGCACACACCCTAACAGGGCGGAGGGCAATCAGCCCCAGCATTTT. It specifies CATSTHPNRAEGNQPQHF.

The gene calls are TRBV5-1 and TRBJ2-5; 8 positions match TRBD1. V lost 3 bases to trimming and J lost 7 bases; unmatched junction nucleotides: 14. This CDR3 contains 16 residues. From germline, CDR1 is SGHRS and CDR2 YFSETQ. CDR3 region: CASSSAVGQGAGTQYF. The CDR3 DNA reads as TGCGCCAGCAGCTCCGCCGTCGGGCAGGGGGCTGGGACCCAGTACTTC.